This T cell receptor (beta chain) was sequenced for a study of cytotoxic CD8 clonotypes in ibrutinib-treated CLL. The study, taken as a whole, reports: Progressing and sustained-remission patients had different sampling times.

There are 15 residues in the CDR3. Germline V gene data show CDR1 as SGHVS and CDR2 as FQNEAQ. The V end was cut by 3 bases, the J end by 3 bases, with 13 bases between. Repertoires were generated with immunoSEQ multiplex PCR, while TCRdb's copy carries only in-frame clones and drops some. The table lists roughly 110,000 clones, 55% to 75% of them singletons. A word on this clone: As yet, its antigen is unknown.

The chain joins TRBV7-8 to TRBJ2-3; D unclear. This TCR was recovered from a human donor with chronic lymphocytic leukemia. This specimen was PBMCs, taken after 24 months of ibrutinib treatment. Here the CDR3 DNA reads TGTGCCAGCAGCTTGCGGTCCGAGTTTACAGATACGCAGTATTTT. It yields the protein CASSLRSEFTDTQYF.